These 21 T cell receptor beta chains originate from one sample sequenced in a study of molecular identifiers for immune sequencing clone quantification. One entry per CDR3 protein results from TCRdb running MiXCR on the PCR reads. Of around 460,000 distinct CDR3 sequences listed, around 23% are singletons. The specimen was naive CD8+ T cells from blood, with Jurkat cell RNA spiked in. This sample's subset: FACS-sorted CD8+CD4-CCR7+CD45RA+ naive T cells. Receptors originate from a human donor in good health. Some libraries in this study had Jurkat cell RNA spiked in.

The chain joins TRBV4-3 to TRBJ2-7; D gene uncertain. The CDR3 sequence is 18 residues long. With 1 base removed from V and 0 bases from J, the gap between germline ends came to 19 bases. Germline V CDR1 and CDR2: LGHNA, YSLEER. CDR3 sequence (DNA): TGCGCCAGCAGCCAAGGAGTCGGGTCTACTTACAGCTCCTACGAGCAGTACTTC. Its translation is CASSQGVGSTYSSYEQYF.

This clonotype was seen a handful of times. The rearrangement links TRBV9 to TRBJ1-3, with D possibly being TRBD1 (5 bases). From germline, CDR1 is SGDLS and CDR2 YYNGEE. The CDR3 runs to 15 residues. Trimming cost V 4 bases and J 2 bases, with 13 bases left between them. This chain's CDR3 is CASSSGTATGNTIYF. The CDR3 DNA reads TGTGCCAGCAGCTCCGGGACGGCAACTGGAAACACCATATATTTT.

This clonotype was found many times. One junction end does not reproduce the germline sequence, and a read error may be involved. This rearrangement joins TRBV4-1 to TRBJ2-7; D perhaps matches TRBD2 (6 bases). CDR3 length: 13 residues. Germline V gene lookup returns CDR1 MGHRA and CDR2 YSYEKL. The DNA of the CDR3 is TGTGCCAGCAGCCAGGGACTCGGCTACGAGCAGTACTTC. Protein product: CASSQGLGYEQYF.

This clonotype appeared a few times. V and J are TRBV11-2 and TRBJ1-2, with no clear D. V shed 5 bases and J shed 8 bases, with 15 bases lying between them. The germline CDR1 and CDR2 sequences are SGHAT and FQNNGV. The CDR3 sequence is 13 residues long. The CDR3 nucleotides are TGTGCCAGCAGCCTGTGGACGGAGAAGGGCTACACCTTC. The encoded protein is CASSLWTEKGYTF.

The chain uses TRBV28 and TRBJ2-5; 9 nucleotides line up with TRBD2. V lost 2 bases, J lost 3 bases, and 4 bases stayed unmatched. Germline V gene sequence: CDR1 MDHEN, CDR2 SYDVKM. The CDR3 runs 15 residues. The CDR3 spells CASSLVASGKETQYF. The CDR3 DNA reads as TGTGCCAGCAGTTTAGTGGCTAGCGGGAAAGAGACCCAGTACTTC.

This clonotype was counted between two and nine times. The chain has TRBV6-2 or TRBV6-3 and TRBJ2-7; 7 bases fit TRBD1. Germline lookup yields CDR1 MNHEY and CDR2 SVGEGT. Trimming took 2 bases from V and 6 from J; bases not matched to a gene: 10. The CDR3 has 15 residues. CDR3 sequence (DNA): TGTGCCAGCAGTTACCCGTTGGGACAGCAGCGCGAGCAGTACTTC. Translation gives CASSYPLGQQREQYF.

This clonotype was detected a few times. This chain uses TRBV7-8 with TRBJ1-1; D gene ambiguous. The V gene lost 7 bases and the J gene lost 8 bases, with 17 bases spanning the gap. The CDR3 sequence is 13 residues long. CDR1 SGHVS and CDR2 FQNEAQ come from the germline V gene. The CDR3 loop is CASTWALNREAFF. Here the CDR3 DNA reads TGTGCCAGCACTTGGGCCCTCAACCGAGAAGCTTTCTTT. The full variable domain, with the rest looked up from reference TRBV7-8 and TRBJ1-1, is GAGVSQSPRYKVAKRGQDVALRCDPISGHVSLFWYQQALGQGPEFLTYFQNEAQLDKSGLPSDRFFAERPEGSVSTLKIQRTQQEDSAVYLCASTWALNREAFFGQGTRLTVV.

The chain couples TRBV23-1 to TRBJ1-6; 7 bases align to TRBD1. TRBV23-1 is given ORF status, its function remaining uncertain. This CDR3 has 15 residues. V lost 4 bases to trimming and J lost 7 bases; unmatched junction nucleotides: 7. The CDR3 bases are TGCGCCAGCAGTCGATCGACAGGGCTAAATTCACCCCTCCACTTT. It translates to CASSRSTGLNSPLHF.

This clonotype was detected a few times. J is TRBJ2-5 and V is TRBV11-2, with TRBD1 matching 9 bases. CDR3 length equals 15 residues. Per germline, CDR1 SGHAT and CDR2 FQNNGV. Unmatched junction bases numbered 6, after V lost 2 bases and J lost 5 bases. DNA of the CDR3: TGTGCCAGCAGCTTACGTCCCGGACAGGGGGAGACCCAGTACTTC. It translates to CASSLRPGQGETQYF.

As to this clonotype: This CDR3 fails to terminate in the conserved phenylalanine or tryptophan, so it likely reflects a read error. This chain connects TRBV9 to TRBJ1-4, with D perhaps TRBD1 (6 bases). V was shortened by 4 bases and J by 10 bases, with 17 bases between the two germline ends. This CDR3 comprises 14 residues. Germline CDR1 and CDR2: SGDLS and YYNGEE. The CDR3 bases are TGTGCCAGCAGCCTTAGGGGCGAAGGGGGAAAACTGTTTCTT. Encoded protein: CASSLRGEGGKLFL.

This rearrangement joins TRBV28 to TRBJ2-6; D may be TRBD2 (5 bases). This CDR3 region has 15 residues. V was clipped by 6 bases and J by 12 bases, with 21 bases between them. CDR1 and CDR2 (germline): MDHEN, SYDVKM. The chain's CDR3 is CASSPRSGSRIVLTF. In DNA, the CDR3 is TGTGCCAGCAGCCCCCGGTCGGGATCCAGAATCGTCCTGACTTTC.

CDR3 DNA sequence: TGTGCCAGCAGCCCCACCCACTCCTACGAGCAGTACTTC. Its translation is CASSPTHSYEQYF. The chain has TRBV7-6 and TRBJ2-7; D ambiguous. CDR1 SGHVS and CDR2 FNYEAQ come from the germline V gene. The CDR3 is 13 residues long. V dropped 5 bases and J dropped 0 bases, with 8 bases sitting between them.

This clonotype was seen ten or more times. The chain links TRBV9 to TRBJ1-5; D is perhaps TRBD1 (6 bases). The CDR3 extends over 14 amino acids. The V gene's germline CDR1 is SGDLS and CDR2 YYNGEE. Trimming removed 4 bases at V and 6 bases at J, with 14 bases between. The CDR3 bases are TGTGCCAGCAGCCCCACAGGGAGCGTTCAGCCCCAGCATTTT. It yields the protein CASSPTGSVQPQHF.

With regard to this clonotype: One base away lies a much larger clone, so this may be a sequencing read error. The chain combines TRBV6-5 with TRBJ1-1; 8 bases are shared with TRBD1. With 7 bases clipped from V and 1 base from J, the junction kept 11 bases outside the gene matches. The CDR3 length is 16 residues. Germline loops: CDR1 MNHEY, CDR2 SVGAGI. In DNA form, the CDR3 reads TGTGCCAGCATCGCAACCCGGACAGGGACGAACACTGAAGCTTTCTTT. The encoded protein is CASIATRTGTNTEAFF.

This clonotype was detected a few times. This chain uses TRBV11-2 with TRBJ1-1, with 7 bases fitting TRBD1. The V gene end was trimmed by 5 bases and the J gene end by 5 bases; junction bases not matched to a gene: 8. This CDR3 region has 14 residues. CDR1 is SGHAT and CDR2 is FQNNGV in the germline V gene. The CDR3 bases are TGTGCCAGCAGCACCTGGGGGACAGAAACTGAAGCTTTCTTT. It is translated as CASSTWGTETEAFF.

The table lists this clonotype with many counts. The chain is built from TRBV7-9 and TRBJ1-1; D perhaps matches TRBD1 (5 bases). Germline V gives CDR1 SEHNR, CDR2 FQNEAQ (reference sequence). V dropped 10 bases and J dropped 4 bases, with 16 bases sitting between them. The CDR3 contains 13 residues. The CDR3 region has the DNA TGTGCCACCGTTAATCTGGGGCCCACTGAAGCTTTCTTT. This sequence encodes CATVNLGPTEAFF.

This clonotype was found once. Lacking the conserved final phenylalanine or tryptophan, this CDR3 likely reflects a read error. The chain has TRBV6-2 or TRBV6-3 and TRBJ2-7; D is possibly TRBD2 (5 bases). In germline, CDR1 is MNHEY, CDR2 SVGEGT. V shed 6 bases and J shed 0 bases, with 12 bases lying between them. The CDR3 runs to 14 residues. The CDR3 region has the DNA TGTGCCAGCAGCCAAACGGGGAGCTCCTACGAGCAGTACCTC. Amino acid sequence: CASSQTGSSYEQYL.

Notes on this clonotype: Germline and junction disagree at one end, which may indicate a read error. The V call is TRBV9, the J call TRBJ1-5; no definite D call. Germline CDR1 and CDR2: SGDLS and YYNGEE. The CDR3 covers 14 residues. CDR3 DNA: TGTGCCAGCAGCGTAGAATCAGACAATCAGCCCCCGCATTTT. Protein product: CASSVESDNQPPHF.

As concerns this clonotype: One junction end disagrees with the germline gene, perhaps due to a read error. The chain has TRBV4-3 and TRBJ2-3, with 11 bases identical to TRBD2. Germline assignment: CDR1 LGHNA and CDR2 YSLEER. The CDR3 runs to 16 residues. In DNA form, the CDR3 reads TGCGCCGGCAGCCAAGGTAGCGGGGGGGCAATAGATACGCAGTATTTT. Its protein product is CAGSQGSGGAIDTQYF.

This clonotype was counted ten times or more. The chain carries TRBV5-4 and TRBJ1-1; D gene uncertain. The CDR3 consists of 13 residues. CDR1 is SGHNT, CDR2 YYREEE, per germline (reference sequence). V lost 3 bases, J lost 8 bases, and 14 bases lay in between. DNA of the CDR3: TGTGCCAGCAGCTCGTTAGGACTAACCGAAGCTTTCTTT. Translating gives CASSSLGLTEAFF.

The gene calls are TRBV12-3 or TRBV12-4 and TRBJ1-6; the D is unclear. Trimming took 3 bases from V and 9 from J, leaving 6 bases between them. The CDR3 consists of 12 residues. CDR3 in DNA: TGTGCCAGCAGTTTTGGCGGTTCACCCCTCCACTTT. Translated, it gives CASSFGGSPLHF.